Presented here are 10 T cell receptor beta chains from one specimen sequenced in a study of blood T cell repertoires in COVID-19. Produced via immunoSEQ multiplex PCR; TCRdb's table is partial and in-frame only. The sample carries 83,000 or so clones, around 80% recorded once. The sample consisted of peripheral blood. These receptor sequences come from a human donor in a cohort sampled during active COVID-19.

In nucleotides, the CDR3 is TGTGCCAGTAGTATAGACACGGACAGGCGGTATGAGCAGTACTTC. The encoded protein is CASSIDTDRRYEQYF. This chain links TRBV19 with TRBJ2-7; TRBD1 aligns across 7 bases. V trimming: 0 bases; J trimming: 7 bases; junction bases outside the gene matches: 9. The CDR3 sequence is 15 residues long. From germline, CDR1 is LNHDA and CDR2 SQIVND (reference sequence). The full variable domain, in which reference TRBV19 and TRBJ2-7 provide the parts outside the CDR3, is DGGITQSPKYLFRKEGQNVTLSCEQNLNHDAMYWYRQDPGQGLRLIYYSQIVNDFQKGDIAEGYSVSREKKESFPLTVTSAQKNPTAFYLCASSIDTDRRYEQYFGPGTRLTVT.

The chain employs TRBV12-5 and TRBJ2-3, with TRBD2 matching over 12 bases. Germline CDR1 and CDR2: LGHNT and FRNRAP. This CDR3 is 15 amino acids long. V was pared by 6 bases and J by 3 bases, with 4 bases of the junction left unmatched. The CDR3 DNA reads TGTGCTAGTGGCTCCGGACTAGCGGGGACAGATACGCAGTATTTT. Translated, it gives CASGSGLAGTDTQYF.

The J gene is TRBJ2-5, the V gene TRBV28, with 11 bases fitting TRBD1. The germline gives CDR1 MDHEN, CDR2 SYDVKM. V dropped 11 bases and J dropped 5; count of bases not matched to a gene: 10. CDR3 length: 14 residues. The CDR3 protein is CALLRTGGLETQYF. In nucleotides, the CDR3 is TGTGCCTTACTCAGGACAGGGGGCTTGGAGACCCAGTACTTC.

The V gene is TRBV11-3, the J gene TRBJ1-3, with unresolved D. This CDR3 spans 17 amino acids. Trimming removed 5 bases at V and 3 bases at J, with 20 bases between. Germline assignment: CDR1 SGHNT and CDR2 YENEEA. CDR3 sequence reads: CASSLPRPRSIGNTIYF. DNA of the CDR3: TGTGCCAGCAGCCTCCCGAGGCCCAGAAGTATTGGAAACACCATATATTTT.

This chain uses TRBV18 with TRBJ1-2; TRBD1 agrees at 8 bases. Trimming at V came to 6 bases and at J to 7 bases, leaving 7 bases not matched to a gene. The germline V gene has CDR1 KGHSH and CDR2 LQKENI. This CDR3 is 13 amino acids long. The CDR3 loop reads CASSEGTGFGYTF. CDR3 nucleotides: TGTGCCAGCTCGGAAGGGACAGGCTTTGGCTACACCTTC.

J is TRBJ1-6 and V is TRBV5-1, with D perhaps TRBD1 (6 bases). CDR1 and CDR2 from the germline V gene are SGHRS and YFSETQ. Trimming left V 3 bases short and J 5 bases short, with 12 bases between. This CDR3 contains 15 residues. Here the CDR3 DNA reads TGCGCCAGCAGCTCCGGACAGATCGATAATTCACCCCTCCACTTT. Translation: CASSSGQIDNSPLHF.

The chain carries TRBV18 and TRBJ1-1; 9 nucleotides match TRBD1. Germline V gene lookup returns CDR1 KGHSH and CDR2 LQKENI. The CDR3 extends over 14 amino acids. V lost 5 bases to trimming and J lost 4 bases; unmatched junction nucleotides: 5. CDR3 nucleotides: TGTGCCAGCTCATCCACAGGGGGCTCCACTGAAGCTTTCTTT. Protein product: CASSSTGGSTEAFF. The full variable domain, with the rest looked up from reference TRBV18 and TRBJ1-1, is NAGVMQNPRHLVRRRGQEARLRCSPMKGHSHVYWYRQLPEEGLKFMVYLQKENIIDESGMPKERFSAEFPKEGPSILRIQQVVRGDSAAYFCASSSTGGSTEAFFGQGTRLTVV.

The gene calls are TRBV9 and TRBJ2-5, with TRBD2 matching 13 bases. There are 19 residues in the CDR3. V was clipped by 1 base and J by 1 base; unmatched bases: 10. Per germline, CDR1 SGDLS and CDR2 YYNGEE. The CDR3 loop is CASSVSGTSGMGGQETQYF. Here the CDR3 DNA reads TGTGCCAGCAGCGTAAGCGGGACTAGCGGGATGGGGGGCCAAGAGACCCAGTACTTC.

Here the CDR3 reads CASTNSPRGDTQYF. The CDR3 coding sequence is TGTGCCAGCACCAACTCACCTCGGGGAGATACGCAGTATTTT. The chain recombines TRBV11-3 with TRBJ2-3; maybe TRBD2 (5 bases). The V end was cut by 7 bases, the J end by 5 bases, with 16 bases between. CDR1 and CDR2 from the germline V gene are SGHNT and YENEEA. CDR3 length: 14 amino acids.

Here the CDR3 DNA reads TGCGCCAGCAGCTTGGGATCGCGGGGTTACTATGGCTACACCTTC. It is translated as CASSLGSRGYYGYTF. The rearrangement uses TRBV5-1 and TRBJ1-2; D is unresolved. The CDR3 covers 15 residues. With 0 bases removed from V and 3 bases from J, the gap between germline ends came to 12 bases. Germline V gene sequence: CDR1 SGHRS, CDR2 YFSETQ.